The rows below give T cell receptor beta chains drawn from one sample of a study of cytomegalovirus exposure and HLA in healthy donors. Data came from immunoSEQ multiplex PCR; TCRdb stores just in-frame clones and leaves some out. The top ten clones hold over 1.1% of a sample with about 150,000 clones, approximately 81% of them seen once. Material for sequencing was PBMCs. The receptors shown here come from a man aged 18 to 30 in good health and CMV-seronegative. Both conserved end residues are part of each CDR3. D genes are given only for firm matches. Some rows mark clone size as missing; the rest say once, few, many or name a class of expanded clone.

d_call	v_call	j_call	clone_size	cdr3_nt	cdr3_aa
TRBD2	TRBV29-1	TRBJ2-1	.	TGCAGCGAACTAGCGGGAGGTGAGCAGTTCTTC	CSELAGGEQFF
TRBD1	TRBV7-6	TRBJ2-3	.	TGTGCCAGCAGCCCCGGGACAGGCACAGATACGCAGTATTTT	CASSPGTGTDTQYF
TRBD2	TRBV29-1	TRBJ2-1	.	TGCAGCGTTGTTACTGGTACTAGCGGGAGGGTAGGCCCCTACAATGAGCAGTTCTTC	CSVVTGTSGRVGPYNEQFF
.	TRBV19	TRBJ1-1	few	TGTGCCAGTAGTATAGAGACAGGATCCCGGCGAGCTTTCTTT	CASSIETGSRRAFF
.	TRBV5-1	TRBJ1-4	.	TGCGCCAGCAGCCCCTATCTCAGGGCGACTAATGAAAAACTGTTTTTT	CASSPYLRATNEKLFF
.	TRBV27	TRBJ1-3	.	TGTGCCAGCAGCCCAACACACTCTGGAAACACCATATATTTT	CASSPTHSGNTIYF
.	TRBV7-9	TRBJ2-1	once	TGTGCCAGCAGCCTTATTTCCAATGAGCAGTTCTTC	CASSLISNEQFF
TRBD2	TRBV7-9	TRBJ2-5	few	TGTTCCAGCAGCAGCTGGACTAGCGTTGCATCAGAGACCCAGTACTTC	CSSSSWTSVASETQYF
.	TRBV5-8	TRBJ1-5	.	TGTGCCAGCACCATGACAGCCACTAGCAATCAGCCCCAGCATTTT	CASTMTATSNQPQHF
TRBD1	TRBV5-8	TRBJ2-3	.	TGTGCCAGCAGCTTGGCCGTGGGGACAGGGGGGACAGATACGCAGTATTTT	CASSLAVGTGGTDTQYF
TRBD1	TRBV29-1	TRBJ2-5	.	TGCAGCGTTGAGGGGACAGAAAAAGAGACCCAGTACTTC	CSVEGTEKETQYF
TRBD1	TRBV5-4	TRBJ2-5	.	TGTGCCAGCAGCTACCGGGACAGGGGATGGGAGACCCAGTACTTC	CASSYRDRGWETQYF
TRBD2	TRBV9	TRBJ2-2	few	TGTGCCAGCAGCGTATCGAATAGCGGGCCCGGGGAGCTGTTTTTT	CASSVSNSGPGELFF
.	TRBV27	TRBJ2-7	.	TGTGCCAGCAGTTTTAGCGCCGCCACCTACGAGCAGTACTTC	CASSFSAATYEQYF
.	TRBV28	TRBJ1-5	.	TGTGCCAGCAGTTTAGGAGGGGTCAATCAGCCCCAGCATTTT	CASSLGGVNQPQHF
TRBD2	TRBV5-4	TRBJ2-2	.	TGTGCCAGCAGCACCGGAGGGAGGGCGGGAGTGGACACCGGGGAGCTGTTTTTT	CASSTGGRAGVDTGELFF
.	TRBV5-1	TRBJ2-2	.	TGCGCCAGCAGCCCGCCTACAGGCCTCACCGGGGAGCTGTTTTTT	CASSPPTGLTGELFF
.	TRBV14	TRBJ1-2	.	TGTGCCAGCAGCTTGGGCTGGAATCGCTACACCTTC	CASSLGWNRYTF
TRBD1	TRBV7-2	TRBJ1-5	.	TGTGCCAGCAGGTGGACAGGGGGCTCCAATCAGCCCCAGCATTTT	CASRWTGGSNQPQHF
.	TRBV5-4	TRBJ2-3	.	TGTGCCAGCAGGTGGGGCAGCACAGATACGCAGTATTTT	CASRWGSTDTQYF
TRBD2	TRBV7-2	TRBJ2-3	.	TGTGCCAGCAGCTTAGTGGCGGGAGCGGGAGATACGCAGTATTTT	CASSLVAGAGDTQYF
.	TRBV27	TRBJ2-6	few	TGTGCCAGCAGCACCGGAGACTACTACTCTGGGGCCAACGTCCTGACTTTC	CASSTGDYYSGANVLTF
TRBD1	TRBV4-3	TRBJ1-2	few	TGCGCCAGCAGCCAAGATGGGACAGGGGAGAGTGGCTACACCTTC	CASSQDGTGESGYTF
TRBD1	TRBV12-5	TRBJ1-2	.	TGTGCTAGTGGCCTGGACAGGGGAAACTATGGCTACACCTTC	CASGLDRGNYGYTF
.	TRBV10-2	TRBJ1-1	.	TGCGCCAGCAGGGATGGACTCGGAACTTTCTTT	CASRDGLGTFF
TRBD2	TRBV7-2	TRBJ2-7	.	TGTGCCAGCAGCCAAGACCTAGCGGGAGGGTACGAGCAGTACTTC	CASSQDLAGGYEQYF
.	TRBV5-8	TRBJ1-3	.	TGTGCCAGCAGCTCGAGGGTCTCGGGAAACACCATATATTTT	CASSSRVSGNTIYF
TRBD1	TRBV5-1	TRBJ2-2	.	TGCGCCAGCAGCTTCACAGGGGGCAGCACCGGGGAGCTGTTTTTT	CASSFTGGSTGELFF
.	TRBV4-1	TRBJ2-2	.	TGCGCCAGCAGCCACCAGACCACCGGGACTTTCACCGGGGAGCTGTTTTTT	CASSHQTTGTFTGELFF
.	TRBV15	TRBJ1-4	few	TGTGCCACCAGCAGTCGGATCGGACATCCCGAAAAACTGTTTTTT	CATSSRIGHPEKLFF
TRBD1	TRBV5-4	TRBJ1-1	.	TGTGCCAGCAGCCACCGAGGGACAGGGGCCATGAACACTGAAGCTTTCTTT	CASSHRGTGAMNTEAFF
TRBD1	TRBV18	TRBJ1-4	once	TGTGCCAGCTCGGGCGGAGGGGGCGATGAAAAACTGTTTTTT	CASSGGGGDEKLFF
TRBD2	TRBV6-1	TRBJ2-3	.	TGTGCCAGCAGTTCCCAGCGGGAGGGTTCAAATACGCAGTATTTT	CASSSQREGSNTQYF
TRBD2	TRBV5-1	TRBJ2-7	.	TGCGCCAGCAGCTTGGCTCTAGCGGGAGTCTACGAGCAGTACTTC	CASSLALAGVYEQYF
.	TRBV15	TRBJ2-7	few	TGTGCCACCAGCAGAGGGCCGGCTGAGAGGGAGCAGTACTTC	CATSRGPAEREQYF
.	TRBV19	TRBJ1-5	.	TGTGCCACCCGCCGGGGGAGTACGAACCAGCCCCAGCATTTT	CATRRGSTNQPQHF
.	TRBV7-9	TRBJ2-6	.	TGTGCCAGTAGTATCCCTGGGGCCAACGTCCTGACTTTC	CASSIPGANVLTF
.	TRBV9	TRBJ1-2	.	TGTGCCAGCAGCGTAGGAGGGCCGGGGGGCTACACCTTC	CASSVGGPGGYTF
.	TRBV5-5	TRBJ1-1	.	TGTGCCAGCAGCTTCATCTTCTCAGTGATGAACACTGAAGCTTTCTTT	CASSFIFSVMNTEAFF
.	TRBV9	TRBJ2-7	.	TGTGCCAGCAGCCCGGACAGCCACGAGCAGTACTTC	CASSPDSHEQYF
TRBD2	TRBV7-9	TRBJ2-7	.	TGTGCCAGCAGCCCTCTAACCCTTGGCGGGAGCTTCTACGAGCAGTACTTC	CASSPLTLGGSFYEQYF
TRBD2	TRBV18	TRBJ2-1	.	TGTGCCAGCTCACCGGCCGGGACTATCCGATGGTACAATGAGCAGTTCTTC	CASSPAGTIRWYNEQFF
TRBD2	TRBV28	TRBJ2-1	.	TGTGCCAGCAGTTCCAGACTAGCGGGAGGCCACGAGGATGAGCAGTTCTTC	CASSSRLAGGHEDEQFF
TRBD2	TRBV9	TRBJ2-1	.	TGTGCCAGCAGCGTAGGAGGCGGGAGGGTGAATGAGCAGTTCTTC	CASSVGGGRVNEQFF
.	TRBV10-1	TRBJ2-3	.	TGCGCCAGCAGTGAGTCCTCAGGGGCGAGCACAGATACGCAGTATTTT	CASSESSGASTDTQYF
.	TRBV19	TRBJ2-1	.	TGTGCCAGTAGTCACTCGGACTGGGAACACAACAATGAGCAGTTCTTC	CASSHSDWEHNNEQFF
.	TRBV11-3	TRBJ2-1	.	TGTGCCAGCAGCTTCAAATCCAGGGGGGAGAATGAGCAGTTCTTC	CASSFKSRGENEQFF
TRBD1	TRBV27	TRBJ1-4	few	TGTGCCAGCACAGGGGGCGCAACTAATGAAAAACTGTTTTTT	CASTGGATNEKLFF
TRBD1	TRBV7-9	TRBJ2-2	.	TGTTCCAGCAGCTTACTGCCGGGACAGGGGAACGGGGAGCTGTTTTTT	CSSSLLPGQGNGELFF
.	TRBV4-3	TRBJ2-2	.	TGCGCCAGCAGCCAAAGCGGGTTGAACACCGGGGAGCTGTTTTTT	CASSQSGLNTGELFF
TRBD1	TRBV5-1	TRBJ2-2	.	TGCGCCAGCAGCTTGGGGGACAGGGCTGGCACCGGGGAGCTGTTTTTT	CASSLGDRAGTGELFF
.	TRBV7-9	TRBJ2-1	.	TGTGCCAGCAGCAAAGAGAATGAGCAGTTCTTC	CASSKENEQFF
.	TRBV9	TRBJ2-3	.	TGTGCCAGCAGCGTCTCGGGAAAACTGGATACGCAGTATTTT	CASSVSGKLDTQYF
TRBD2	TRBV6-1	TRBJ2-7	.	TGTGCCAGCAGTGAAGCTAGCGGGAGCTCCTACGAGCAGTACTTC	CASSEASGSSYEQYF
.	TRBV19	TRBJ1-5	.	TGTGCCAGTAGTATAGATCACTCATGGCAGGGCCAAATAAGGCAGCCCCAGCATTTT	CASSIDHSWQGQIRQPQHF